This TCR beta chain was profiled in a study of blood T cell dynamics during melanoma immunotherapy (dated by TCRdb to 2019 to 2021). About the investigation overall: Patients with metastatic melanoma were treated with first-line pembrolizumab or nivolumab plus ipilimumab as standard of care in the United Kingdom. The training cohort consisted of consecutive patients, while an additional independent group of patients from the same centre was pooled to form an external validation set. To find early correlates of response, the study profiled the peripheral T cell receptor repertoires of patients with metastatic melanoma both before and after one cycle of checkpoint inhibitor therapy.

Between the V and J ends, shortened by 3 bases and 2 bases respectively, the junction contains 7 bases. The CDR3 has 13 amino acids, counting the end cysteine and phenylalanine. Of the read, only the CDR3 DNA is kept; its 39 bases are in frame from base 1. CDR1 and CDR2, per the germline V gene (reference sequence), are MNHEY and SMNVEV. This clone was detected only once. Its antigen is not yet known. Qualities for individual bases were not recorded, and no much larger clone is one base off. Broad study findings and their caveats: Among sorted CD8+ subsets, the highest similarity to cfDNA CDR3 sequences and the highest clonality were observed in TIE cells, which was suggestive of active turnover with convergence on dominant clones. The relatively small sample size was acknowledged as a potential limitation on generalization of the results. The study was unable to establish whether the T cell clones driving the repertoire changes were melanoma-specific or instead reflected general immune activation.

The entire DNA extracted from each sorted CD8+ T cell subset was loaded into the assay. TCR beta CDR3 sequences were amplified from genomic DNA using the immunoSEQ TCRb Assay kit according to manufacturer instructions. The KAPA Library Quantification Kit for Illumina platforms was used to quantify pooled libraries by qPCR. Pooled libraries were clustered at roughly 0.6-1.2 pM and sequenced on an Illumina NextSeq 500. The paper's data handling went like this. TCR data were analyzed with immunoSEQ ANALYZER and the R LymphoSeq package. A rearrangement efficiency score was calculated as productive divided by the sum of productive and non-productive CDR3 sequences. Clonality was measured with the Gini coefficient and diversity with the Renyi index at alpha=1, and both measures were compared pairwise between timepoints within each patient. Clonal relatedness used an edit distance of 3, and repertoire similarity used the Bhattacharyya coefficient, both computed in LymphoSeq. Linear discriminant analysis on week-3 changes in clonality and diversity was built with the R MASS and caret packages to classify response. TCRdb holds this immuneACCESS table with in-frame rearrangements only. Some clones are missing; in checked studies, unresolved V genes explain under half, and the rest has no known cause. That table supplies the V and J calls and clone size; D and trimming were determined from the DNA. Across this sample there are 15,000 or so clones, with 94% seen only once. The ten largest clones take up 0.2% to 0.25% of the sample.

This sample's time point label indicates: week 3, after first cycle of checkpoint inhibitor. Blood samples were taken before treatment (T0) and at week 3 (W3), following the first cycle of checkpoint blockade. Except for a couple of patients with rapid clinical progression, response was assessed 12 weeks after the first infusion by RECIST 1.1; disease control meant complete response, partial response or stable disease. Patients were excluded for prior systemic cancer treatment, concomitant immunosuppressant therapy or synchronous other active malignancies. Sorted CD8+ memory and naive T cell subsets were sequenced at T0 and W3 from six patients, three progressing and three with disease control. Lymphoprep and SepMate tubes were used to isolate PBMC from blood, and red cell lysis was then performed. QIAamp DNA Blood Mini kits were used to extract DNA from PBMC and from sorted T cell subsets. CD8+ T cell subsets were sorted live on a FACSAria III cytometer and then frozen prior to DNA extraction. Fresh PBMC for flow cytometry were held at 4°C in PBS with roughly 1.8% fetal bovine serum and analyzed within 25 hours.

The chain is made from TRBV27 and TRBJ1-2, and the D gene may be TRBD1, 6 bases matching. The receptor was derived from a human donor with melanoma. The sequencing used effector memory CD8+ T cells from blood, collected from a patient treated with checkpoint blockade. The CDR3 region has the sequence CASSFGQNYGYTF. The sequence in DNA is TGTGCCAGCAGTTTCGGACAGAACTATGGCTACACCTTC.